These 25 T cell receptor beta chains were sequenced from one sample in a study of blood T cells in healthy people across ages. Primers used in a second PCR of roughly 7 to 12 cycles were a sample-barcoded 5' primer and a J-beta primer mix. TCRdb re-analysed the 5' RACE reads in MiXCR, keeping a single row per CDR3 protein. The sample consists of about 810,000 distinct CDR3 sequences, under 40% of them appearing once. The sample consisted of blood. These receptor sequences come from a man younger than 35 in good health.

The chain uses TRBV29-1 and TRBJ2-7; the match to TRBD1 covers 7 bases. The CDR3 has 12 residues. Trimming took 7 bases from V and 7 from J; bases not matched to a gene: 10. Germline V gene lookup returns CDR1 SQVTM and CDR2 ANQGSEA. CDR3 DNA: TGCAGCGATCGGCGAGGGGGCGGAGAGCAGTACTTC. As protein: CSDRRGGGEQYF.

This clonotype has a handful of counts. The V and J genes are TRBV7-2 and TRBJ2-1; TRBD2 aligns across 13 bases. The germline CDR1 and CDR2 sequences are SGHTA and FQGNSA. The V segment lost 4 bases and the J segment 13 bases; nucleotides outside the gene matches: 7. CDR3 length: 14 residues. The CDR3 region is CASSSQGLAGKQFF. Here the CDR3 DNA reads TGTGCCAGCAGCTCGCAGGGACTAGCGGGGAAACAGTTCTTC.

Turning to this clonotype: Given a much more abundant clone one base away, this may be a read error. The chain is built from TRBV7-2 and TRBJ2-4, with TRBD2 identical over 8 bases. The DNA end is more similar to TRBJ2-7, so the J call may be wrong. The CDR3 totals 15 residues. Germline CDR1 SGHTA, CDR2 FQGNSA. For the CDR3, the DNA is TGTGCCGGCAGCTTAGGGGACGGGGGGGGCTACGAGCAGTACTTC. Amino acids: CAGSLGDGGGYEQYF.

This clonotype was counted many times. The rearrangement joins TRBV4-2 to TRBJ2-7; D gene uncertain. V lost 1 base and J 3 bases, leaving 13 bases between the germline ends. The CDR3 loop spans 15 amino acids. The germline gives CDR1 LGHNA, CDR2 YNFKEQ. This CDR3 reads CASSQGDRGGYEQYF. The DNA for the CDR3 is TGTGCCAGCAGCCAAGGGGATCGTGGCGGCTACGAGCAGTACTTC.

This clonotype was counted only a few times. This chain connects TRBV7-2 to TRBJ2-4; 7 bases align to TRBD2. Germline assignment: CDR1 SGHTA and CDR2 FQGNSA. The CDR3 is 19 amino acids. V dropped 1 base and J dropped 0; count of bases not matched to a gene: 12. CDR3 sequence (DNA): TGTGCCAGCAGCTTAGGAACGGTGGGGGGGACCCTAGCCAAAAACATTCAGTACTTC. Translated: CASSLGTVGGTLAKNIQYF.

This clonotype was detected only a few times. The genes are TRBV5-6 and TRBJ2-1; no clear D. The CDR3 length is 16 residues. The germline CDR1 and CDR2 sequences are SGHDT and YYEEEE. V lost 4 bases and J lost 4, with 18 bases in between. The CDR3 nucleotides are TGTGCCAGCAGCCCCAACACCCAGGACGGTTACAATGAGCAGTTCTTC. Amino acid sequence: CASSPNTQDGYNEQFF.

With respect to this clonotype: A read error may explain this, as a much larger clone is one base away. The rearrangement links TRBV5-5 to TRBJ2-7; D gene uncertain. The CDR3 length is 12 residues. Germline CDR1 SGHKS, CDR2 YYEKEE (reference sequence). CDR3 sequence reads: CASILNGHEQYF. The DNA of the CDR3 is TGTGCCAGCATCTTGAATGGCCACGAGCAGTACTTC.

The table lists this clonotype with many counts. The chain uses TRBV25-1 and TRBJ2-5; 7 bases match TRBD1. CDR1 is MGHDK and CDR2 is SYGVNS in the germline V gene. The length of the CDR3 is 15 residues. J gave up 6 bases and V 3 bases, and 10 bases lay outside the gene matches. This CDR3 reads CASSDSLQGKKTQYF. In DNA form, the CDR3 reads TGTGCCAGCAGTGATTCCCTACAGGGGAAGAAGACCCAGTACTTC.

This clonotype was recorded a few times. An end of the junction differs from the germline gene, which may be a read error. The chain uses TRBV7-7 and TRBJ2-7, with 9 bases lining up with TRBD1. In germline, CDR1 is SSHAT, CDR2 FNYEAQ (reference sequence). The CDR3 is 14 amino acids. The CDR3 sequence: CASSLVRTGVEQYF. CDR3 sequence (DNA): TGTGCTAGCAGCTTAGTCCGGACAGGGGTCGAGCAGTACTTC.

This clonotype has just a few counts. The gene calls are TRBV11-2 and TRBJ2-3; D is uncertain. This CDR3 comprises 15 residues. Trimming removed 0 bases at V and 3 bases at J, with 10 bases between. The V gene's germline CDR1 is SGHAT and CDR2 FQNNGV. For the CDR3, the DNA is TGTGCCAGCAGCTTAGATCGGGCAGATACAGATACGCAGTATTTT. Translating gives CASSLDRADTDTQYF.

The chain has TRBV5-6 and TRBJ2-3; D ambiguous. V dropped 0 bases and J dropped 4 bases, with 12 bases sitting between them. This CDR3 spans 15 amino acids. CDR1 is SGHDT, CDR2 YYEEEE, per germline. The CDR3 here is CASSLVRARPDTQYF. For the CDR3, the DNA is TGTGCCAGCAGCTTGGTTCGAGCTCGGCCAGATACGCAGTATTTT.

This clonotype has a count of ten or more. V is TRBV11-2 and J is TRBJ2-1; no clear D gene. V lost 5 bases and J 8 bases, leaving 25 bases between the germline ends. In germline, CDR1 is SGHAT, CDR2 FQNNGV. CDR3 length: 17 residues. In DNA form, the CDR3 reads TGTGCCAGCAGCCAGTCGTCATTCGTGGCCAGGAGTGATGAGCAGTTCTTC. This gives the protein CASSQSSFVARSDEQFF.

Many counts were recorded for this clonotype. The chain links TRBV10-2 to TRBJ2-6, with D possibly being TRBD1 (5 bases). Trimming removed 0 bases at V and 0 bases at J, with 9 bases between. The CDR3 has 17 amino acids. Germline V gene sequence: CDR1 WSHSY, CDR2 SAAADI. CDR3 in DNA: TGCGCCAGCAGTGAGTCTTCCAGGGTCTCTGGGGCCAACGTCCTGACTTTC. Protein: CASSESSRVSGANVLTF.

This chain links TRBV7-2 with TRBJ2-5; D tentatively fits TRBD1 or TRBD2 (5 bases each). The CDR3 has 15 residues. The germline CDR1 and CDR2 sequences are SGHTA and FQGNSA. Trimming shortened V by 2 bases and J by 5 bases, and 15 bases separated the two germline ends. In DNA form, the CDR3 reads TGTGCCAGCAGCTTACTTCTGGGGGACGCGGAGACCCAGTACTTC. Amino acid sequence: CASSLLLGDAETQYF.

V usage is TRBV12-3 or TRBV12-4 and J usage is TRBJ2-1; D may be TRBD2 (6 bases). Between the trimmed V and J ends, which lost 3 bases and 10 bases, there was a span of 10 bases. This CDR3 spans 12 amino acids. The CDR3: CASSFGGIEQFF. The CDR3 DNA sequence: TGTGCCAGCAGTTTCGGAGGGATCGAGCAGTTCTTC.

As regards this clonotype: One end of the junction is discordant with germline, which a read error may explain. The chain is built from TRBV20-1 and TRBJ1-2; D unresolved. The germline CDR1 and CDR2 sequences are DFQATT and SNEGSKA (reference sequence). This CDR3 region has 14 residues. CDR3 nucleotide sequence: TGCAGTACTAGAGAGGAGGGCCCGGGCTATGGCTACACCTTC. Its translation: CSTREEGPGYGYTF.

The rearrangement links TRBV7-2 to TRBJ1-6; TRBD1 agrees at 9 bases. Trimming took 6 bases from V and 7 from J; bases not matched to a gene: 7. CDR1 is SGHTA and CDR2 is FQGNSA in the germline V gene. The CDR3 contains 15 residues. CDR3 sequence: CASSTGGFMNSPLHF. Here the CDR3 DNA reads TGTGCCAGCAGTACAGGGGGCTTTATGAATTCACCCCTCCACTTT.

This chain links TRBV2 with TRBJ2-1; 9 bases match TRBD1. CDR3 size: 14 residues. V lost 4 bases, J lost 8 bases, and 6 bases stayed unmatched. Germline V gives CDR1 SNHLY, CDR2 FYNNEI. The CDR3 nucleotides read TGTGCCAGCAGTGGGGACAGGGAAGGCGATGAGCAGTTCTTC. Protein sequence: CASSGDREGDEQFF.

The rearrangement joins TRBV12-5 to TRBJ2-5; D is possibly TRBD1 (6 bases). The V gene lost 3 bases and the J gene lost 2 bases, with 10 bases spanning the gap. Per the germline V gene, CDR1 is LGHNT and CDR2 is FRNRAP. The CDR3 length is 14 residues. Here the CDR3 reads CASGFGQLQETQYF. CDR3 in DNA: TGTGCTAGTGGTTTTGGACAGCTTCAAGAGACCCAGTACTTC.

Many counts were recorded for this clonotype. V and J are TRBV5-5 and TRBJ1-2; D possibly corresponds to TRBD1 (6 bases). CDR3 length: 15 residues. The germline V gene has CDR1 SGHKS and CDR2 YYEKEE (reference sequence). V lost 2 bases to trimming and J lost 1 base, with 12 bases between them. CDR3 sequence reads: CASSLDGGLNYGYTF. Written as DNA, the CDR3 is TGTGCCAGCAGCTTAGATGGGGGCCTTAACTATGGCTACACCTTC.

Many counts were recorded for this clonotype. The rearrangement uses TRBV7-9 and TRBJ2-7; D is undetermined. The V gene lost 7 bases and the J gene lost 2 bases, with 12 bases spanning the gap. CDR3 length: 13 amino acids. CDR1 and CDR2 (germline): SEHNR, FQNEAQ (reference sequence). The CDR3 loop reads CASTTPEAYEQYF. DNA for the CDR3: TGTGCCAGCACCACGCCCGAAGCCTACGAGCAGTACTTC. The full variable domain, rest sourced from reference TRBV7-9 and TRBJ2-7, is DTGVSQNPRHKITKRGQNVTFRCDPISEHNRLYWYRQTLGQGPEFLTYFQNEAQLEKSRLLSDRFSAERPKGSFSTLEIQRTEQGDSAMYLCASTTPEAYEQYFGPGTRLTVT.

Of note for this clonotype: Its ends do not fully match the called genes, so a read error is possible. V is TRBV4-3 and J is TRBJ1-6; D is undetermined. The germline V gene has CDR1 LGHNA and CDR2 YSLEER. The CDR3 extends over 15 amino acids. Written as DNA, the CDR3 is TGCGCCAGCAGCCAAGTATGGGGTGGGGAATGGCCCCCCCACTTT. Translated: CASSQVWGGEWPPHF.

This clonotype was counted at least ten times. This sequence joins TRBV4-3 and TRBJ2-3, with 7 positions matching TRBD2. Germline CDR1 LGHNA, CDR2 YSLEER. V lost 4 bases, J lost 2 bases, and 9 bases stayed unmatched. There are 16 residues in the CDR3. The CDR3 here is CASSRRKSGVTDTQYF. The CDR3 region has the DNA TGCGCCAGCAGCCGGCGGAAAAGCGGGGTCACAGATACGCAGTATTTT.

This clonotype was observed a few times. The J gene is TRBJ2-7, the V gene TRBV6-6; a possible D gene is TRBD1 (5 bases). Germline CDR1 MNHNY, CDR2 SVGAGI (reference sequence). V lost 2 bases to trimming and J lost 4 bases, with 9 bases between them. The CDR3 spans 13 residues. This CDR3 reads CASSYGHTYEQYF. CDR3 nucleotides: TGTGCCAGCAGTTACGGACACACTTACGAGCAGTACTTC.

V gene TRBV2 combines with J gene TRBJ1-5, with no clear D. Germline V gene sequence: CDR1 SNHLY, CDR2 FYNNEI. The V and J ends lost 4 bases and 3 bases respectively, with 13 bases between them. This CDR3 is built from 15 residues. CDR3 DNA sequence: TGTGCCAGCAGTGGGCAAAAAGGACCCAATCAGCCCCAGCATTTT. It specifies CASSGQKGPNQPQHF.